Shown below are 14 T cell receptor beta chains from a single sample sequenced in a study of naive and memory T cell subsets. Two oligonucleotides, mixed equimolar, formed the beta constant-region primer covering TRBC1 and TRBC2. A single record per CDR3 protein comes from TCRdb applying MiXCR to the UMI-ligation and nested PCR reads. The sample consists of about 150,000 distinct CDR3 sequences, 15% to 20% of them appearing once. Sequencing input: naive CD4+ T cells from blood. Receptors were obtained from a human donor in good health.

The rearrangement joins TRBV12-3 or TRBV12-4 to TRBJ1-5; D remains unclear. The germline V and J ends were trimmed by 6 bases and 5 bases, with 11 bases remaining between them. The CDR3 consists of 13 residues. The CDR3 sequence is CASSRNQDQPQHF. The CDR3 DNA reads TGTGCCAGCAGCCGAAACCAAGATCAGCCCCAGCATTTT.

This clonotype showed up just a few times. The chain couples TRBV6-2 or TRBV6-3 to TRBJ1-5, with a tentative D call TRBD1 (6 bases). Trimming took 6 bases from V and 8 from J, leaving 11 bases between them. The germline V gene has CDR1 MNHEY and CDR2 SVGEGT. The CDR3 has 12 amino acids. CDR3 DNA sequence: TGTGCCAGCAGCAGGGGCTCGGAGCCCCAGCATTTT. Its translation is CASSRGSEPQHF.

This chain links TRBV12-3 or TRBV12-4 with TRBJ1-2, with 7 bases identical to TRBD1. After removal of 5 bases from V and 7 bases from J, the junction contained 4 bases not matched to a gene. The CDR3 sequence is 12 residues long. The DNA for the CDR3 is TGTGCCAGCAGTACGACAGGGTCTGGCTACACCTTC. Residues: CASSTTGSGYTF.

DNA for the CDR3: TGTGCCAGCAGCTTAGCCGGTGATCCGAACAGGGGTGGCGGCTACACCTTC. Translating gives CASSLAGDPNRGGGYTF. The chain uses TRBV7-9 and TRBJ1-2; 7 nucleotides match TRBD1. Per the germline V gene, CDR1 is SEHNR and CDR2 is FQNEAQ (reference sequence). This CDR3 is built from 17 residues. Germline trimming cut 0 bases from V and 8 bases from J; bases unmatched to any gene: 15.

This clonotype was seen a handful of times. The chain recombines TRBV2 with TRBJ2-2; 9 nucleotides line up with TRBD2. The length of the CDR3 is 17 residues. V was pared by 1 base and J by 3 bases, with 6 bases of the junction left unmatched. Germline V gene lookup returns CDR1 SNHLY and CDR2 FYNNEI. The CDR3 loop is CASSEGFLAGHTGELFF. Written as DNA, the CDR3 is TGTGCCAGCAGTGAAGGGTTCCTAGCGGGACACACCGGGGAGCTGTTTTTT.

This clonotype was picked up many times. This chain connects TRBV7-2 to TRBJ2-3, with 8 bases identical to TRBD2. V dropped 5 bases and J dropped 7; count of bases not matched to a gene: 32. The CDR3 has 22 residues. CDR1 is SGHTA and CDR2 is FQGNSA in the germline V gene. The CDR3 coding sequence is TGTGCCAGCAGCCACTCCCCCTGGGCGGGAGGCCGACGTACCAGGCCTGGGTATACGCAGTATTTT. It translates to CASSHSPWAGGRRTRPGYTQYF.

The chain couples TRBV4-1 to TRBJ2-7; D is ambiguous. Trimming removed 1 base at V and 6 bases at J, with 13 bases between. This CDR3 spans 14 amino acids. Germline CDR1 and CDR2: MGHRA and YSYEKL. CDR3 sequence: CASSQVPGAAEQYF. In DNA, the CDR3 is TGCGCCAGCAGCCAAGTTCCAGGAGCTGCCGAGCAGTACTTC.

This clonotype has more than one count but fewer than ten. The rearrangement joins TRBV5-6 to TRBJ2-1; 7 bases align to TRBD2. Germline CDR1 SGHDT, CDR2 YYEEEE. The CDR3 is made up of 15 amino acids. After removal of 0 bases from V and 16 bases from J, the junction contained 16 bases not matched to a gene. The chain's CDR3 is CASSLVGGEDGAGFF. The CDR3 coding sequence is TGTGCCAGCAGCTTGGTTGGGGGGGAGGACGGCGCGGGCTTCTTC.

Only a few counts were recorded for this clonotype. The rearrangement uses TRBV5-5 and TRBJ1-3; no firm D call. CDR1 SGHKS and CDR2 YYEKEE come from the germline V gene (reference sequence). The CDR3 is 14 residues long. V was cut by 0 bases and J by 4 bases, with 8 bases left in between. The CDR3 sequence: CASSLVEIGNTIYF. CDR3 DNA sequence: TGTGCCAGCAGCTTGGTGGAGATCGGAAACACCATATATTTT.

This clonotype was observed a few times. This rearrangement joins TRBV18 to TRBJ1-6, with TRBD1 as a possible D gene (5 bases). V was trimmed by 3 bases and J by 7 bases, leaving 13 bases between them. CDR1 and CDR2 (germline): KGHSH, LQKENI. The CDR3 length is 15 residues. The CDR3 coding sequence is TGTGCCAGCTCACCGGCACGGGACTCCAATTCACCCCTCCACTTT. Amino acid sequence: CASSPARDSNSPLHF. The entire variable domain, with the rest obtained from reference TRBV18 and TRBJ1-6, is as follows: NAGVMQNPRHLVRRRGQEARLRCSPMKGHSHVYWYRQLPEEGLKFMVYLQKENIIDESGMPKERFSAEFPKEGPSILRIQQVVRGDSAAYFCASSPARDSNSPLHFGNGTRLTVT.

This clonotype was observed a few times. This chain uses TRBV5-4 with TRBJ2-6, with 10 bases aligning to TRBD2. This CDR3 spans 18 amino acids. Germline assignment: CDR1 SGHNT and CDR2 YYREEE (reference sequence). After removal of 0 bases from V and 6 bases from J, the junction contained 9 bases not matched to a gene. CDR3 residues: CASSLGTSGGLAANVLTF. CDR3 nucleotides: TGTGCCAGCAGCTTGGGGACTAGCGGAGGCCTAGCGGCCAACGTCCTGACTTTC. The whole variable domain, remainder taken from reference TRBV5-4 and TRBJ2-6, is ETGVTQSPTHLIKTRGQQVTLRCSSQSGHNTVSWYQQALGQGPQFIFQYYREEENGRGNFPPRFSGLQFPNYSSELNVNALELDDSALYLCASSLGTSGGLAANVLTFGAGSRLTVL.

The J gene is TRBJ2-1, the V gene TRBV5-1; D gene unclear. Germline V lookup: CDR1 SGHRS, CDR2 YFSETQ. There are 16 residues in the CDR3. Deletions cut 4 bases from V and 0 bases from J, with 14 bases between. The CDR3 DNA sequence: TGCGCCAGCAGCGACGAACCAGCGAACTCCTACAATGAGCAGTTCTTC. Protein sequence: CASSDEPANSYNEQFF.

The chain recombines TRBV12-3 or TRBV12-4 with TRBJ2-7; 7 positions match TRBD1. The CDR3 sequence is 14 residues long. The J segment lost 2 bases and the V segment lost 7 bases, leaving 8 bases of the junction unmatched. The CDR3 region has the DNA TGTGCCAGCACATCCCTGGACAGGACCTACGAGCAGTACTTC. It encodes CASTSLDRTYEQYF.

This clonotype appeared a few times. CDR3: CASTFTSALTDTQYF. The DNA for the CDR3 is TGTGCCAGCACCTTTACTAGCGCCCTCACAGATACGCAGTATTTT. This chain connects TRBV28 to TRBJ2-3, with TRBD2 identical over 7 bases. The germline CDR1 and CDR2 sequences are MDHEN and SYDVKM. The CDR3 contains 15 residues. The V segment lost 7 bases and the J segment 2 bases; nucleotides outside the gene matches: 9.